These T cell receptor beta chains were read from a single sample in a study of T-cell reconstitution after alpha-beta-depleted transplantation in children. TCRdb re-analysed the PCR reads in MiXCR, keeping a single row per CDR3 protein. The repertoire holds about 980,000 distinct CDR3 sequences, under 30% seen once, with 28% in the top ten. The sequences come from PBMCs, mostly from graft donor cells, collected 360 days after TCRalphabeta/CD19-depleted stem cell transplant. The receptor source for this set is a boy younger than two who had a stem cell transplant for SCID, so the T cells may come from the graft donor. The CDR3 runs from the conserved cysteine through the conserved F or W. The D gene is left open where the match is weak. Size values are once, few and many counts, or a class for expanded clones, and some rows have none.

cdr3_nt	cdr3_aa	clone_size	d_call	j_call	v_call	cdr3_length
TGCAGTGCTAGGGGACAGGGGTTAACAGATACGCAGTATTTT	CSARGQGLTDTQYF	few	TRBD1	TRBJ2-3	TRBV20-1	14
TGCAGTGCTAGAGATCTCTACCAGGGCACTGAAGCTTTCTTT	CSARDLYQGTEAFF	-	-	TRBJ1-1	TRBV20-1	14
TGTGCCAGCAGCTTAGGGACAGGACACCAAGAGACCCAGTACTTC	CASSLGTGHQETQYF	-	TRBD1	TRBJ2-5	TRBV7-8	15
TGTGCCAGCAGCACCTTAGCAGGGTTGTGGACAGATACGCAGTATTTT	CASSTLAGLWTDTQYF	few	-	TRBJ2-3	TRBV6-1	16
TGCAGTGCGCCCCTTGGGCGGGGTTCATACGAGCAGTACTTC	CSAPLGRGSYEQYF	-	-	TRBJ2-7	TRBV20-1	14
TGTGCCAGCAGCTTGGGTCCTGCTAAGTCCTACGAGCAGTACTTC	CASSLGPAKSYEQYF	few	-	TRBJ2-7	TRBV7-9	15
TGTGCCAGCAGCCAAGAGGGACAGATTTCCTCTGGGGCCAACGTCCTGACTTTC	CASSQEGQISSGANVLTF	-	TRBD1	TRBJ2-6	TRBV4-2	18
TGTGCCAGCAGCTTAGGAGGGGGCTCCTATAATTCACCCCTCCACTTT	CASSLGGGSYNSPLHF	-	-	TRBJ1-6	TRBV5-1	16
TGTGCCAGCAGCTTAGTGGTTCCGTGGTTGGCAACTAATGAAAAACTGTTTTTT	CASSLVVPWLATNEKLFF	-	-	TRBJ1-4	TRBV11-2	18
TGTGCCAGCAGTTTAACGGGGACGGGAAATCAGCCCCAGCATTTT	CASSLTGTGNQPQHF	-	-	TRBJ1-5	TRBV12-3/TRBV12-4	15
TGTGCCAGCAGCTTCCCCCCGTACAGGAACACTGAAGCTTTCTTT	CASSFPPYRNTEAFF	few	-	TRBJ1-1	TRBV7-9	15
TGCGCCAGCAGCCAAGTAGAGCAGTACTTC	CASSQVEQYF	-	-	TRBJ2-7	TRBV4-1	10
TGTGCCACCGGGGACAGGAACAATGAGCAGTTCTTC	CATGDRNNEQFF	few	TRBD1	TRBJ2-1	TRBV15	12
TGTGCCAGCAGTCCTACCGGGGGCGGGGAGCTGTTTTTT	CASSPTGGGELFF	-	-	TRBJ2-2	TRBV12-3/TRBV12-4	13